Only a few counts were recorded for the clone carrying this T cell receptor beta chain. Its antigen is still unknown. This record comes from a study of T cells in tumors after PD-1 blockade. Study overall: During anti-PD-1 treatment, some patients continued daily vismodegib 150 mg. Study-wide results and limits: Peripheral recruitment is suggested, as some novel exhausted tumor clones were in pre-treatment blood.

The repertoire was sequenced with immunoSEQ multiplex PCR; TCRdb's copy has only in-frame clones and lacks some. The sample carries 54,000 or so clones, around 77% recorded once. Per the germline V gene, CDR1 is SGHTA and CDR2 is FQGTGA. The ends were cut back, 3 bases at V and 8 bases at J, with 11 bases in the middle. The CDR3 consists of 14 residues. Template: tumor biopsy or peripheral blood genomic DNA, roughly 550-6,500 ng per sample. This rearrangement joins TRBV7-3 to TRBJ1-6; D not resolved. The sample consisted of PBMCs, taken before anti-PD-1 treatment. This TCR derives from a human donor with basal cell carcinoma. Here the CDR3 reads CASSFEGFDSPLHF. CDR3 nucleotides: TGTGCCAGCAGCTTTGAAGGGTTTGATTCACCCCTCCACTTT.